A selection of T cell receptor beta chains follows, all from one sample in a study of T cell responses to AZD1222 COVID-19 vaccine. Method: immunoSEQ multiplex PCR; TCRdb's copy keeps in-frame clones and lacks some. The sample records 60,000 to 75,000 clones, roughly 82% being singletons. Sample: peripheral blood, taken on day 0 of AZD1222 vaccination. Receptor source: an adult in good health. Both conserved end residues are part of each CDR3. D genes are given only for firm matches. Clone size is not always given. Where it is, it says once, few, many or a class for expanded clones.

-	TRBV10-3	TRBD1	TRBJ2-7	CAIRGQGVTYEQYF	TGTGCCATCAGAGGACAGGGGGTCACCTACGAGCAGTACTTC
-	TRBV29-1	TRBD1	TRBJ1-1	CSAPTQGSGTEAFF	TGCAGCGCCCCCACACAGGGGTCGGGCACTGAAGCTTTCTTT
-	TRBV5-8	-	TRBJ1-2	CASSPGEGRRDGYTF	TGTGCCAGCAGCCCGGGCGAAGGGAGAAGGGACGGCTACACCTTC
-	TRBV4-1	-	TRBJ2-7	CASSSKLRSEPGEQYF	TGCGCCAGCAGCTCCAAATTGCGTAGCGAGCCAGGCGAGCAGTACTTC
-	TRBV24-1	-	TRBJ1-2	CATSDSGQGLGYGYTF	TGTGCCACCAGTGATTCCGGGCAGGGCTTAGGCTATGGCTACACCTTC
-	TRBV7-6	-	TRBJ1-1	CASSLGPQPGREAFF	TGTGCCAGCAGCTTAGGGCCTCAACCGGGCCGGGAAGCTTTCTTT
-	TRBV9	TRBD1	TRBJ1-3	CASSTTIRQGSSGNTIYF	TGTGCCAGCAGCACTACTATTAGACAGGGATCCTCTGGAAACACCATATATTTT
-	TRBV7-2	TRBD1	TRBJ1-1	CASSPDRLETNEAFF	TGTGCCAGCAGCCCGGACAGGTTGGAGACGAATGAAGCTTTCTTT
once	TRBV18	-	TRBJ1-1	CASSPVTGGEMNTEAFF	TGTGCCAGCTCACCTGTTACGGGGGGCGAGATGAACACTGAAGCTTTCTTT
-	TRBV3-1/TRBV3-2	TRBD1	TRBJ1-6	CASSLTGRDSPLHF	TGTGCCAGCAGCCTGACAGGGAGAGATTCACCCCTCCACTTT
-	TRBV5-6	-	TRBJ1-3	CASRRASGNTIYF	TGTGCCAGCAGGAGAGCATCCGGAAACACCATATATTTT
-	TRBV18	TRBD1	TRBJ2-7	CASSPRQGVYEQYF	TGTGCCAGCTCACCCAGACAGGGGGTCTACGAGCAGTACTTC
-	TRBV7-2	TRBD1	TRBJ2-1	CASSLRTGLTNEQFF	TGTGCCAGCAGCTTAAGGACAGGGCTAACAAATGAGCAGTTCTTC
-	TRBV6-5	TRBD2	TRBJ2-3	CALLAVSTDTQYF	TGTGCCCTCCTAGCGGTATCCACAGATACGCAGTATTTT
-	TRBV18	TRBD2	TRBJ2-1	CASSPLGLAGAEEQFF	TGTGCCAGCTCACCTCTGGGACTAGCGGGAGCGGAAGAGCAGTTCTTC
-	TRBV6-2/TRBV6-3	TRBD2	TRBJ2-4	CASSYGLAGAKNIQYF	TGTGCCAGCAGTTACGGGTTAGCGGGAGCCAAAAACATTCAGTACTTC
-	TRBV7-6	TRBD2	TRBJ2-5	CASSFTSNSGSGETQYF	TGTGCCAGCAGCTTCACTTCGAATAGCGGGAGTGGTGAGACCCAGTACTTC
-	TRBV19	TRBD1	TRBJ1-1	CASTRDRRGVTEAFF	TGTGCCAGTACCAGGGACAGAAGAGGTGTCACTGAAGCTTTCTTT
-	TRBV27	TRBD2	TRBJ2-2	CASSPNPPGLAGGNGELFF	TGTGCCAGCAGTCCAAACCCCCCTGGACTAGCGGGAGGGAACGGGGAGCTGTTTTTT
-	TRBV19	-	TRBJ1-1	CASSLGGKDTEAFF	TGTGCCAGTAGTCTCGGGGGAAAGGATACTGAAGCTTTCTTT
-	TRBV5-1	-	TRBJ1-2	CASSPNLGAWYGYTF	TGCGCCAGCAGCCCTAATCTGGGGGCATGGTATGGCTACACCTTC
-	TRBV10-3	-	TRBJ1-4	CAISESRVSEEKLFF	TGTGCCATCAGTGAGTCGCGGGTGTCAGAGGAAAAACTGTTTTTT
-	TRBV7-8	-	TRBJ2-5	CASSFSGTQETQYF	TGTGCCAGCAGCTTCAGCGGGACACAAGAGACCCAGTACTTC
-	TRBV28	-	TRBJ1-2	CASSPPARIDYGYTF	TGTGCCAGCAGTCCCCCAGCCAGGATCGACTATGGCTACACCTTC
-	TRBV15	-	TRBJ1-2	CATSRDGRAPLLGYTF	TGTGCCACCAGCAGAGATGGGAGGGCTCCTCTTTTAGGCTACACCTTC
-	TRBV28	-	TRBJ1-6	CASQALGSPLHF	TGTGCCAGCCAGGCCCTGGGTTCACCCCTCCACTTT
once	TRBV5-5	-	TRBJ1-2	CASSLGQDNYGYTF	TGTGCCAGCAGCTTGGGTCAGGATAACTATGGCTACACCTTC
-	TRBV6-5	-	TRBJ1-2	CASRPSDLANYGYTF	TGTGCCAGCAGGCCGTCAGACCTAGCTAACTATGGCTACACCTTC
once	TRBV5-4	-	TRBJ2-6	CASGPGDVLTF	TGTGCCAGCGGCCCGGGGGACGTCCTGACTTTC
-	TRBV4-1	-	TRBJ1-1	CASSQVGSSTEAFF	TGCGCCAGCAGCCAAGTGGGGAGCAGCACTGAAGCTTTCTTT
-	TRBV7-2	-	TRBJ2-5	CASSLAGGKETQYF	TGTGCCAGCAGCTTAGCGGGAGGTAAAGAGACCCAGTACTTC